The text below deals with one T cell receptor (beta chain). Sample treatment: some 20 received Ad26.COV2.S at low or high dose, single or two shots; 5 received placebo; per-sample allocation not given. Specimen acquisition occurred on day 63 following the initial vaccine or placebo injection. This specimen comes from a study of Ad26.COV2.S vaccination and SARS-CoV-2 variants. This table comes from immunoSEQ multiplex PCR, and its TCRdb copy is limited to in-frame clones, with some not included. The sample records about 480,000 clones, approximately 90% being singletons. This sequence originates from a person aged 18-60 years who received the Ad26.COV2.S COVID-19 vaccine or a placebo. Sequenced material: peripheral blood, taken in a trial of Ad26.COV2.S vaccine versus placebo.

The CDR3 here is CASSFQTGEYTEAFF. The CDR3 nucleotides are TGTGCCAGCAGCTTCCAGACAGGCGAGTACACTGAAGCTTTCTTT. The chain recombines TRBV11-1 with TRBJ1-1; TRBD1 is a possible D gene (6 bases). Germline assignment: CDR1 SGHAT and CDR2 FQDESV (reference sequence). Trimming stripped 3 bases from V and 3 bases from J, with 14 bases between. The CDR3 consists of 15 residues.